Below are 30 T cell receptor beta chains sequenced from a single sample in a study of OX40 agonist ivuxolimab in advanced cancers. Here immunoSEQ multiplex PCR was the method, and the copy in TCRdb shows in-frame clones only, minus some. The sample carries nearly 95,000 clones, under 95% recorded once. The sample in question was CD4+ or CD8+ T cells sorted from blood, obtained in a trial of the OX40 agonist ivuxolimab. The receptors derive from an adult with an advanced solid tumor such as melanoma, head and neck, liver or kidney cancer.

The chain combines TRBV10-1 with TRBJ2-3; D might be TRBD1 (5 bases). The V end was cut by 0 bases, the J end by 0 bases, with 13 bases between. This CDR3 is built from 17 residues. Germline assignment: CDR1 WNHNN and CDR2 SYGVQD (reference sequence). This CDR3 reads CASSESGPRSSTDTQYF. The CDR3 region has the DNA TGCGCCAGCAGTGAGTCGGGGCCTAGGTCTAGCACAGATACGCAGTATTTT.

V usage is TRBV6-1 and J usage is TRBJ2-7; 8 nucleotides match TRBD1. Per germline, CDR1 MNHNS and CDR2 SASEGT. The CDR3 extends over 14 amino acids. The V segment lost 6 bases and the J segment 7 bases; nucleotides outside the gene matches: 11. The CDR3 protein is CASRVLTGASEQYF. CDR3 coding DNA: TGTGCCAGCAGAGTATTGACAGGGGCGAGTGAGCAGTACTTC.

The CDR3 loop reads CASSDNTWGNEQFF. The CDR3 DNA sequence: TGTGCCAGCAGTGACAATACCTGGGGGAATGAGCAGTTCTTC. The chain employs TRBV6-4 and TRBJ2-1; D might be TRBD1 or TRBD2, each matching 5 bases. Looked up from germline, CDR1 is MRHNA and CDR2 is SNTAGT. The CDR3 consists of 14 residues. The V end lost 2 bases, the J end lost 7 bases, and 12 bases lay between the germline ends.

V is TRBV6-1 and J is TRBJ1-1; D ambiguous. The CDR3 totals 11 residues. Germline-derived CDR1 and CDR2 are MNHNS and SASEGT. V dropped 3 bases and J dropped 13 bases, with 12 bases sitting between them. The CDR3 nucleotides are TGTGCCAGCAGTGAGACTCAGGTGGGTTTCTTT. Amino acid sequence: CASSETQVGFF.

This clone occurred once. The J gene is TRBJ1-1, the V gene TRBV7-2; the D gene is possibly TRBD1 (6 bases). V lost 6 bases and J 0 bases, leaving 17 bases between the germline ends. The CDR3 extends over 16 amino acids. CDR1 is SGHTA and CDR2 is FQGNSA in the germline V gene. CDR3 loop: CASSEGGYFMNTEAFF. DNA for the CDR3: TGTGCCAGCAGTGAAGGGGGGTATTTCATGAACACTGAAGCTTTCTTT.

V gene TRBV13 combines with J gene TRBJ2-7; 9 bases fit TRBD2. J was trimmed by 4 bases and V by 2 bases; bases with no gene match: 6. CDR3 size: 15 residues. CDR1 and CDR2 (germline): PRHDT, FYEKMQ (reference sequence). The CDR3 nucleotides read TGTGCCAGCAGCTTAAGCGCGGGGGGGCCATACGAGCAGTACTTC. Protein sequence: CASSLSAGGPYEQYF. Drawing the rest from reference TRBV13 and TRBJ2-7, the complete variable domain is AAGVIQSPRHLIKEKRETATLKCYPIPRHDTVYWYQQGPGQDPQFLISFYEKMQSDKGSIPDRFSAQQFSDYHSELNMSSLELGDSALYFCASSLSAGGPYEQYFGPGTRLTVT.

This clone was observed once. CDR3 nucleotides: TGTGCCAGCAGTGAAGTGTGGGGGAGCGATGAAAAACTGTTTTTT. Amino acids: CASSEVWGSDEKLFF. The chain joins TRBV6-1 to TRBJ1-4; D possibly corresponds to TRBD1 (5 bases). Deletions cut 1 base from V and 6 bases from J, with 12 bases between. This CDR3 has 15 amino acids. CDR1 MNHNS and CDR2 SASEGT come from the germline V gene.

The chain carries TRBV7-2 and TRBJ2-7, with 10 bases fitting TRBD2. The CDR3 has 15 residues. Trimming took 2 bases from V and 6 from J; bases not matched to a gene: 7. The V gene's germline CDR1 is SGHTA and CDR2 FQGNSA. This CDR3 reads CASSLIGLAASEQYF. CDR3 bases: TGTGCCAGCAGCTTAATAGGACTAGCGGCTTCCGAGCAGTACTTC.

The rearrangement joins TRBV4-1 to TRBJ1-2; the D is unclear. Trimming left V 3 bases short and J 6 bases short, with 14 bases between. The V gene's germline CDR1 is MGHRA and CDR2 YSYEKL. The CDR3 totals 14 residues. CDR3 sequence: CASSQVGIGDGYTF. The CDR3 DNA is TGCGCCAGCAGCCAGGTAGGAATAGGTGATGGCTACACCTTC.

The CDR3 region is CASSILGTGAYEQYF. The CDR3 nucleotides are TGTGCCAGTAGTATACTAGGGACAGGCGCCTACGAGCAGTACTTC. The V call is TRBV19, the J call TRBJ2-7; TRBD1 matches 8 bases. V shed 2 bases and J 2 bases; nucleotides not matched to a gene: 5. The CDR3 runs 15 residues. The V gene's germline CDR1 is LNHDA and CDR2 SQIVND (reference sequence). Using reference TRBV19 and TRBJ2-7 for the parts outside the CDR3, the full variable domain is DGGITQSPKYLFRKEGQNVTLSCEQNLNHDAMYWYRQDPGQGLRLIYYSQIVNDFQKGDIAEGYSVSREKKESFPLTVTSAQKNPTAFYLCASSILGTGAYEQYFGPGTRLTVT.

The rearrangement uses TRBV5-1 and TRBJ1-1; D call uncertain. V lost 1 base and J lost 0, with 10 bases in between. From germline, CDR1 is SGHRS and CDR2 YFSETQ. The CDR3 covers 15 residues. CDR3 nucleotide sequence: TGCGCCAGCAGCTTGTCGGGTGTGGTGAACACTGAAGCTTTCTTT. It specifies CASSLSGVVNTEAFF. The complete variable domain, with remaining parts taken from reference TRBV5-1 and TRBJ1-1, reads KAGVTQTPRYLIKTRGQQVTLSCSPISGHRSVSWYQQTPGQGLQFLFEYFSETQRNKGNFPGRFSGRQFSNSRSEMNVSTLELGDSALYLCASSLSGVVNTEAFFGQGTRLTVV.

The chain couples TRBV4-3 to TRBJ2-2, with 7 bases identical to TRBD2. The V and J ends lost 0 bases and 2 bases, in that order; junction bases with no gene match: 6. The CDR3 is made up of 17 amino acids. Per the germline V gene, CDR1 is LGHNA and CDR2 is YSLEER. The CDR3 reads CASSQEPSGANTGELFF. CDR3 in DNA: TGCGCCAGCAGCCAAGAACCGAGCGGGGCTAACACCGGGGAGCTGTTTTTT.

The chain is built from TRBV5-4 and TRBJ2-1; 13 nucleotides line up with TRBD2. J was trimmed by 2 bases and V by 4 bases; bases with no gene match: 9. This CDR3 has 18 residues. Germline V gene sequence: CDR1 SGHNT, CDR2 YYREEE (reference sequence). The CDR3 is CASSPGLAGDWPYNEQFF. DNA of the CDR3: TGTGCCAGCAGCCCAGGACTAGCGGGAGATTGGCCCTACAATGAGCAGTTCTTC.

J is TRBJ2-1 and V is TRBV27, with D uncertain. This CDR3 has 15 amino acids. V was trimmed by 3 bases and J by 0 bases, leaving 9 bases between them. The germline gives CDR1 MNHEY, CDR2 SMNVEV (reference sequence). The CDR3 sequence is CASSFSKHSYNEQFF. The CDR3 DNA follows: TGTGCCAGCAGTTTTAGCAAGCACTCCTACAATGAGCAGTTCTTC.

With regard to this clone: An end of the junction differs from the germline gene, which may be a read error. The rearrangement joins TRBV2 to TRBJ2-1; 12 bases agree with TRBD1. This CDR3 has 15 residues. Looked up from germline, CDR1 is SNHLY and CDR2 is FYNNEI. CDR3 bases: TGTGCCAGCCGTGAGGGGACAGGGGGCAATAATGAGCAGTTCTTC. Translation: CASREGTGGNNEQFF.

This clone has a single count. The J gene is TRBJ2-1, the V gene TRBV6-5, with TRBD2 matching over 9 bases. The CDR3 runs to 14 residues. Germline loops: CDR1 MNHEY, CDR2 SVGAGI. With V trimmed by 2 bases and J by 8 bases, 4 bases remained unmatched. The CDR3 nucleotides read TGTGCCAGCAGTTACGGCGGGGGGGTGGATGAGCAGTTCTTC. Its protein product is CASSYGGGVDEQFF.

This clone was recorded only once. The J gene is TRBJ1-6, the V gene TRBV27; possible D gene TRBD1, 5 bases. Germline values: CDR1 MNHEY, CDR2 SMNVEV (reference sequence). Trimming cost V 5 bases and J 9 bases, with 11 bases left between them. The CDR3 loop spans 13 amino acids. CDR3 nucleotides: TGTGCCAGCAGTCCGGGACGGGGTTCACCCCTCCACTTT. This sequence encodes CASSPGRGSPLHF.

The sample holds a few counts of this clone. The rearrangement joins TRBV5-6 to TRBJ2-7; 7 bases line up with TRBD1. V trimming: 3 bases; J trimming: 6 bases; junction bases outside the gene matches: 9. The CDR3 length is 14 residues. Germline V gene sequence: CDR1 SGHDT, CDR2 YYEEEE. The CDR3 DNA sequence: TGTGCCAGCAGCTATGGGATAGGGGGCGTCGAGCAGTACTTC. As protein: CASSYGIGGVEQYF.

The CDR3 region is CASSLAGQGIDYTF. In DNA form, the CDR3 reads TGCGCCAGCAGCTTGGCCGGACAGGGCATCGACTACACCTTC. This chain joins TRBV5-1 and TRBJ1-2, with TRBD1 matching 8 bases. V shed 0 bases, J shed 10 bases, and the junction held 8 bases outside the gene matches. CDR3 size: 14 residues. Per germline, CDR1 SGHRS and CDR2 YFSETQ.

The chain is built from TRBV6-5 and TRBJ1-2; 8 bases map to TRBD1. Losses at the gene ends were 5 bases for V and 8 bases for J; bases not matched to a gene: 7. The CDR3 extends over 13 amino acids. Germline V CDR1 and CDR2: MNHEY, SVGAGI. The CDR3 sequence is CASSNDRGGGYTF. CDR3 nucleotides: TGTGCCAGCAGTAACGACAGGGGAGGGGGCTACACCTTC.

The rearrangement uses TRBV2 and TRBJ1-1, with D maybe TRBD1 (6 bases). The germline V and J ends were trimmed by 5 bases and 6 bases, with 10 bases remaining between them. The CDR3 has 12 amino acids. Germline CDR1 SNHLY, CDR2 FYNNEI. CDR3 loop: CASSQGLPEAFF. CDR3 nucleotide sequence: TGTGCCAGCAGTCAGGGGTTACCTGAAGCTTTCTTT. Supplemented by reference TRBV2 and TRBJ1-1, the full variable domain reads EPEVTQTPSHQVTQMGQEVILRCVPISNHLYFYWYRQILGQKVEFLVSFYNNEISEKSEIFDDQFSVERPDGSNFTLKIRSTKLEDSAMYFCASSQGLPEAFFGQGTRLTVV.

In its sample, this clone was seen a few times. This sequence joins TRBV19 and TRBJ1-1; D remains ambiguous. Per the germline V gene, CDR1 is LNHDA and CDR2 is SQIVND (reference sequence). V lost 5 bases, J lost 7 bases, and 14 bases lay in between. This CDR3 region has 13 residues. This chain's CDR3 is CASSVRLWNEAFF. CDR3 DNA sequence: TGTGCCAGTAGTGTTCGACTGTGGAATGAAGCTTTCTTT.

This clone was observed a few times. The chain recombines TRBV27 with TRBJ1-6; the D is unclear. CDR3 length equals 15 residues. Trimming removed 7 bases from V and 6 bases from J, with 16 bases in between. Germline V gives CDR1 MNHEY, CDR2 SMNVEV (reference sequence). For the CDR3, the DNA is TGTGCCAGCACCCTAATGGGTTTGGGTAATTCACCCCTCCACTTT. It is translated as CASTLMGLGNSPLHF.

This clone has just one count. In DNA, the CDR3 is TGTGCCAGCAGCTTAGGTCCCAGGGAAGGAGAGACCCAGTACTTC. Its translation: CASSLGPREGETQYF. The J gene is TRBJ2-5, the V gene TRBV7-9; weak D call: TRBD1 (5 bases). Deletions cut 1 base from V and 4 bases from J, with 13 bases between. The CDR3 covers 15 residues. Germline CDR1 SEHNR, CDR2 FQNEAQ (reference sequence).

The gene calls are TRBV5-4 and TRBJ2-7, with 8 bases matching TRBD2. Unmatched junction bases numbered 6, after V lost 4 bases and J lost 0 bases. This CDR3 is built from 15 residues. In germline, CDR1 is SGHNT, CDR2 YYREEE (reference sequence). DNA for the CDR3: TGTGCCAGCAGCCAAGCGGGAGTTATCTCCTACGAGCAGTACTTC. This gives the protein CASSQAGVISYEQYF.

V and J are TRBV5-1 and TRBJ2-2, with D perhaps TRBD2 (6 bases). V was cut by 4 bases and J by 4 bases, with 11 bases left in between. The germline CDR1 and CDR2 sequences are SGHRS and YFSETQ. The CDR3 is made up of 14 amino acids. CDR3 sequence (DNA): TGCGCCAGCAGCGAGGACTACCCCACCGGGGAGCTGTTTTTT. Its protein product is CASSEDYPTGELFF.

This rearrangement joins TRBV4-1 to TRBJ2-1; no definite D call. With 1 base removed from V and 7 bases from J, the gap between germline ends came to 11 bases. The CDR3 sequence is 14 residues long. Looked up from germline, CDR1 is MGHRA and CDR2 is YSYEKL. The CDR3 DNA reads TGCGCCAGCAGCCAAGTGGGCCTGAGGAATGAGCAGTTCTTC. As protein: CASSQVGLRNEQFF.

The chain combines TRBV7-9 with TRBJ1-4; D gene uncertain. Trimming stripped 4 bases from V and 0 bases from J, with 6 bases between. Germline CDR1 is SEHNR and CDR2 is FQNEAQ (reference sequence). This CDR3 is 14 amino acids long. The CDR3 spells CASSSDATNEKLFF. The CDR3 DNA reads TGTGCCAGCAGCTCAGATGCAACTAATGAAAAACTGTTTTTT.

This sequence joins TRBV4-2 and TRBJ2-2; 11 nucleotides agree with TRBD2. The CDR3 runs to 17 residues. The V segment lost 4 bases and the J segment 3 bases; nucleotides outside the gene matches: 7. Germline V gene lookup returns CDR1 LGHNA and CDR2 YNFKEQ. In DNA, the CDR3 is TGTGCCAGCAGCCCTGAACTAGCGGGAGATTACACCGGGGAGCTGTTTTTT. Amino acid sequence: CASSPELAGDYTGELFF.

The chain employs TRBV7-2 and TRBJ2-2, with D hard to call. The ends were cut back, 8 bases at V and 1 base at J, with 17 bases in the middle. Germline lookup yields CDR1 SGHTA and CDR2 FQGNSA. The CDR3 contains 16 residues. The CDR3 region is CASGTLAYVNTGELFF. The CDR3 DNA reads as TGTGCCAGCGGAACTCTCGCGTACGTGAACACCGGGGAGCTGTTTTTT.